These T cell receptor beta chains were read from a single sample in a study of cytomegalovirus exposure and HLA in healthy donors. Profiled with immunoSEQ multiplex PCR; TCRdb holds only in-frame clones, not every one. The data hold under 150,000 clones, with about three quarters observed a single time. The material sequenced was PBMCs. The receptors shown here come from a man between 40 and 49 years old in good health and CMV-seropositive. The CDR3 runs from the conserved cysteine through the conserved F or W. The D gene is left open where the match is weak. Expanded clones get a size class; other rows say once, few or many, or leave the size out.

d_gene,abundance,v_gene,j_gene,CDR3nt,CDR3aa
.,.,TRBV19,TRBJ1-5,TGTGCCAGTAGTGGCAGGGTAGGCGCTCAGCCCCAGCATTTT,CASSGRVGAQPQHF
.,.,TRBV19,TRBJ2-2,TGTGCCAGTAGTGTAACAATCGGGGAGCTGTTTTTT,CASSVTIGELFF
TRBD2,.,TRBV5-1,TRBJ2-3,TGCGCCAGCAGCTTGGCCAGGACTAGTAGCACAGATACGCAGTATTTT,CASSLARTSSTDTQYF
.,.,TRBV5-1,TRBJ2-3,TGCGCCAGCTTTCGTACTAGTCTTAGCACAGATACGCAGTATTTT,CASFRTSLSTDTQYF
.,.,TRBV6-6,TRBJ2-7,TGTGCCACCCTAAAACGGGACACTTCCTACGAGCAGTACTTC,CATLKRDTSYEQYF
.,.,TRBV29-1,TRBJ1-2,TGCAGCGCCCGAGACAGGATTACAAACTATGGCTACACCTTC,CSARDRITNYGYTF
TRBD1,.,TRBV7-2,TRBJ1-5,TGTGCCAGCAGCTTAGCGAGACAGGGGTTGACTCAGCCCCAGCATTTT,CASSLARQGLTQPQHF
.,.,TRBV29-1,TRBJ1-2,TGCAGCGTTGATCGCCAGGGAAACTATGGCTACACCTTC,CSVDRQGNYGYTF
TRBD2,.,TRBV5-4,TRBJ2-3,TGTGCCAGCAGCTTGGTAGCGGGGGGGATAACTAGCACAGATACGCAGTATTTT,CASSLVAGGITSTDTQYF
TRBD1,.,TRBV27,TRBJ1-5,TGTGCCAGCCGTCGGGCAGGGGGACAGCCCCAGCATTTT,CASRRAGGQPQHF
.,.,TRBV7-8,TRBJ1-4,TGTGCCAGCAGCTTGACCGGGTCACCTCCAACTAATGAAAAACTGTTTTTT,CASSLTGSPPTNEKLFF
.,.,TRBV5-6,TRBJ1-4,TGTGCCAGCAGCTTCCGACTGACGAATGAAAAACTGTTTTTT,CASSFRLTNEKLFF
.,few,TRBV5-1,TRBJ1-1,TGCGCCAGCAGCTTGGCGGGGGGGGCGAACACTGAAGCTTTCTTT,CASSLAGGANTEAFF
TRBD2,.,TRBV7-9,TRBJ2-2,TGTGCGCCTGGGGGGGGAGAGGTGACCGGGGAGCTGTTTTTT,CAPGGGEVTGELFF
.,.,TRBV27,TRBJ1-4,TGTGCCAGCAGACTGTCGAGGGCGAGGGAAAAACTGTTTTTT,CASRLSRAREKLFF
.,once,TRBV5-1,TRBJ2-7,TGCGCCAGCAGCTCCAGCGTGGGCTACGAGCAGTACTTC,CASSSSVGYEQYF
.,.,TRBV4-3,TRBJ2-7,TGCGCCAGCAGCGCGCAAGCCTACGAGCAGTACTTC,CASSAQAYEQYF
TRBD1,.,TRBV10-3,TRBJ1-2,TGTGCCATCAGTGAGTCGGCCCACAGGGGGCCTGGTGGCTACACCTTC,CAISESAHRGPGGYTF
.,few,TRBV27,TRBJ2-1,TGTGCCAGCAGTTTGTACGTTAAGCCCAATGAGCAGTTCTTC,CASSLYVKPNEQFF
TRBD2,.,TRBV27,TRBJ2-7,TGTGCCAGCAGTTCCGGGACTAGCCCCTACGAGCAGTACTTC,CASSSGTSPYEQYF
.,.,TRBV5-1,TRBJ1-3,TGCGCCAGCAGCTTGGCAGCGGCTAGCTCTGGAAACACCATATATTTT,CASSLAAASSGNTIYF
.,.,TRBV5-1,TRBJ1-2,TGCGCCAGCAGCTTACAGAATAACTATGGCTACACCTTC,CASSLQNNYGYTF
.,.,TRBV30,TRBJ1-1,TGTGCCTGGAGTGTATTGAGTTTTGAAGCTTTCTTT,CAWSVLSFEAFF
TRBD2,.,TRBV9,TRBJ2-1,TGTGCCAGCAGCGTAGGACTAGCGGGGGCCCACAATGAGCAGTTCTTC,CASSVGLAGAHNEQFF
.,once,TRBV4-1,TRBJ2-7,TGCGCCAGCAGCCAATTCGAGTCGTCGGCAGGTTTGACCTACGAGCAGTACTTC,CASSQFESSAGLTYEQYF
.,few,TRBV7-6,TRBJ2-3,TGTGCCAGCAGCCCGGAGGGCCTAACAGATACGCAGTATTTT,CASSPEGLTDTQYF
TRBD1,.,TRBV10-3,TRBJ2-1,TGTGCCATCAGTTTAGGACAGGGTAGTTACAATGAGCAGTTCTTC,CAISLGQGSYNEQFF
.,.,TRBV27,TRBJ2-2,TGTGCCAGCAGTTTAATGGGCAGCCCCACCGGGGAGCTGTTTTTT,CASSLMGSPTGELFF
.,.,TRBV7-2,TRBJ2-2,TGTGCCAGCAGCTTAGTTGGCGGCGCGAACACCGGGGAGCTGTTTTTT,CASSLVGGANTGELFF
.,once,TRBV4-3,TRBJ2-2,TGCGCCAGCAGCCCCTTTCTAGACGGGGAGCTGTTTTTT,CASSPFLDGELFF
TRBD1,.,TRBV11-2,TRBJ1-1,TGTGCCAGTGCTAAGACAGGGGGCTACACTGAAGCTTTCTTT,CASAKTGGYTEAFF
TRBD1,few,TRBV6-5,TRBJ2-7,TGTGCCAGCAGCCCCAGGGGGACGGAGCAGTACTTC,CASSPRGTEQYF
.,.,TRBV28,TRBJ2-7,TGTGCCAGCAGGAGAGGAGGGGATCTCTACGAGCAGTACTTC,CASRRGGDLYEQYF
.,.,TRBV27,TRBJ2-7,TGTGCCAGCAGTTTATCTCCGAGGCTACTGTACGAGCAGTACTTC,CASSLSPRLLYEQYF
.,.,TRBV6-1,TRBJ2-3,TGTGCCAGCAGTGTCCAATGGGCCGCCACAGATACGCAGTATTTT,CASSVQWAATDTQYF